This TCR beta chain was retrieved from a study of Graves' ophthalmopathy and Graves' hyperthyroidism. CDR3 regions of TCR beta were amplified from RNA transcripts. The first-round RT-PCR employed HTBI primers together with the Qiagen OneStep RT-PCR kit. A multiplex PCR was then performed as the second round. TCRdb used MiXCR to reprocess the multiplex PCR reads, holding one entry per CDR3 protein. The table has hundreds of thousands of distinct CDR3 sequences, 21% seen once. The CDR3 runs to 14 residues. Germline loops: CDR1 SNHLY, CDR2 FYNNEI. J was trimmed by 5 bases and V by 8 bases; bases with no gene match: 11. Many counts were recorded for this clonotype. What it binds is not known. Study-level findings and limits: In blood appeared most of the expanded thyroid clonotypes whose frequency exceeded 0.001.

This TCR was recovered from a woman aged 18-29 years with stable Graves' hyperthyroidism. The chain carries TRBV2 and TRBJ2-5; 7 nucleotides match TRBD2. The specimen sequenced was peripheral blood. DNA for the CDR3: TGTGCCAGCCGCCGGACTGGGGAGGGGGAGACCCAGTACTTC. Amino acids: CASRRTGEGETQYF. The full variable domain, completed using reference TRBV2 and TRBJ2-5, is EPEVTQTPSHQVTQMGQEVILRCVPISNHLYFYWYRQILGQKVEFLVSFYNNEISEKSEIFDDQFSVERPDGSNFTLKIRSTKLEDSAMYFCASRRTGEGETQYFGPGTRLLVL.